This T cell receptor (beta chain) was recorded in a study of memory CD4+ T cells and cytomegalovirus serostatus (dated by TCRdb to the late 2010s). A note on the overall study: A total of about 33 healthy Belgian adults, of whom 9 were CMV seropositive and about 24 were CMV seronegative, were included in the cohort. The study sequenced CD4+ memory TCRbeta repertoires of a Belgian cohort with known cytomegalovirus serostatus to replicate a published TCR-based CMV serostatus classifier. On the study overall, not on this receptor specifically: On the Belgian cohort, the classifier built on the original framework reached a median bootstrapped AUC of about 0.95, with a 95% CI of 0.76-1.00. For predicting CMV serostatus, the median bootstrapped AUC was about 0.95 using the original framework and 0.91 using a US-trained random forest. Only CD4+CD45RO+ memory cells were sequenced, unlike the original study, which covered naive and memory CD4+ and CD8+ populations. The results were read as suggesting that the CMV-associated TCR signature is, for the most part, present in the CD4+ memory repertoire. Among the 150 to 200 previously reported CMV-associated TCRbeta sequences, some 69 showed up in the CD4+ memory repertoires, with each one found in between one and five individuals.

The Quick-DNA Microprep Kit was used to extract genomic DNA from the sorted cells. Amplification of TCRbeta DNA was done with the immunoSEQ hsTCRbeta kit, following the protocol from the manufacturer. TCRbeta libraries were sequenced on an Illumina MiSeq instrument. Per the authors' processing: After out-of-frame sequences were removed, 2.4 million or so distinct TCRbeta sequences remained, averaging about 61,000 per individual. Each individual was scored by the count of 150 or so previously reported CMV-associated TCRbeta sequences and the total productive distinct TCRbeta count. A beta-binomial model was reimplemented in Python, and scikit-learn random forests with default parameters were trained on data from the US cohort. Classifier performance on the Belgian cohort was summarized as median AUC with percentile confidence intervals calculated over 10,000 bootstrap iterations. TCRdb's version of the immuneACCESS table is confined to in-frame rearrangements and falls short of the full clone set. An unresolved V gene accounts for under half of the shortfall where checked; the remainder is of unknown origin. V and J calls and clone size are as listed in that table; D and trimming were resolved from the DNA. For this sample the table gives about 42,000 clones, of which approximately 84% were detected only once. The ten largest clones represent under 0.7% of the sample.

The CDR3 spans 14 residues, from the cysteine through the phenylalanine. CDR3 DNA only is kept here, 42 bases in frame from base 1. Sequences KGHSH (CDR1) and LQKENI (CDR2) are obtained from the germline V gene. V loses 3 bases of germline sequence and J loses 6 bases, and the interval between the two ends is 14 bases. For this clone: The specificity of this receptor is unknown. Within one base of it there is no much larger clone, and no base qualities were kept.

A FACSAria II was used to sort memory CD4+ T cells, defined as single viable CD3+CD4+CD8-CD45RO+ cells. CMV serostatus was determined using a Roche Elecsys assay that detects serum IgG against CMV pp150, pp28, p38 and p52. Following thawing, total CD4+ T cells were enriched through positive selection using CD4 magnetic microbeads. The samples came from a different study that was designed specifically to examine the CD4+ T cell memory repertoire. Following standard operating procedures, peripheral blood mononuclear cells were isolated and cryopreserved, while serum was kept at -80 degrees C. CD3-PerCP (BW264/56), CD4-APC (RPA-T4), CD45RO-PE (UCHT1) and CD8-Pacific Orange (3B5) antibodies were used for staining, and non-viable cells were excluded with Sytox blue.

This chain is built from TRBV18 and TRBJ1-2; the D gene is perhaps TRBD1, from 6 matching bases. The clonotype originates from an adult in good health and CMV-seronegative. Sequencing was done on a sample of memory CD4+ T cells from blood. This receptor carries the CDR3 CASSPREQGDGYTF. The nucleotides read TGTGCCAGCTCACCTAGGGAACAGGGAGATGGCTACACCTTC. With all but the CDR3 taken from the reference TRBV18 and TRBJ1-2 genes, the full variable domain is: NAGVMQNPRHLVRRRGQEARLRCSPMKGHSHVYWYRQLPEEGLKFMVYLQKENIIDESGMPKERFSAEFPKEGPSILRIQQVVRGDSAAYFCASSPREQGDGYTFGSGTRLTVV.